A selection of T cell receptor beta chains follows, all from one sample in a study of control samples from healthy donors and cancer patients. Produced via immunoSEQ multiplex PCR; TCRdb's table is partial and in-frame only. The sample lists 230,000 or so clones, roughly 94% occurring once. Sequencing used blood. These receptors were obtained from a middle-aged man in good health. The CDR3 runs from the conserved cysteine through the conserved F or W. The D gene is left open where the match is weak. Where a row states a size, it is once, few, many or the class of an expanded clone; other rows omit it.

CDR3nt: TGTGCCAGCAGCTTAAATGAGGGAGATACGCAGTATTTT; CDR3aa: CASSLNEGDTQYF; d_gene: NA; j_gene: TRBJ2-3; abundance: NA; v_gene: TRBV7-2
CDR3nt: TGTGCCACCAGTGACTCGGGACAGGGAGGAGAGACCCAGTACTTC; CDR3aa: CATSDSGQGGETQYF; d_gene: TRBD1; j_gene: TRBJ2-5; abundance: NA; v_gene: TRBV24-1
CDR3nt: TGTGCCAGCCGGGACAGGGGGACAGATACGCAGTATTTT; CDR3aa: CASRDRGTDTQYF; d_gene: TRBD1; j_gene: TRBJ2-3; abundance: NA; v_gene: TRBV19
CDR3nt: TGTGCCAGCATTGCACAGGGGGAAAAACTGTTTTTT; CDR3aa: CASIAQGEKLFF; d_gene: TRBD1; j_gene: TRBJ1-4; abundance: NA; v_gene: TRBV28
CDR3nt: TGTGCCAGCAGTTCAGGGAAAACCCTCCACTTT; CDR3aa: CASSSGKTLHF; d_gene: NA; j_gene: TRBJ1-6; abundance: NA; v_gene: TRBV27
CDR3nt: TGCGCCAGCAGTGAGCCCGCTAGCGGGACGGGGACCCAGTACTTC; CDR3aa: CASSEPASGTGTQYF; d_gene: TRBD2; j_gene: TRBJ2-5; abundance: NA; v_gene: TRBV10-1
CDR3nt: TGTGCCAGCACCCCGGTGCCAGATACGCAGTATTTT; CDR3aa: CASTPVPDTQYF; d_gene: NA; j_gene: TRBJ2-3; abundance: NA; v_gene: TRBV2
CDR3nt: TGTGCCAGCTCACCTCGCAGGGACACTGAAGCTTTCTTT; CDR3aa: CASSPRRDTEAFF; d_gene: NA; j_gene: TRBJ1-1; abundance: NA; v_gene: TRBV18
CDR3nt: TGTGCCACCAGTGGAACAGCTTATAGCAATCAGCCCCAGCATTTT; CDR3aa: CATSGTAYSNQPQHF; d_gene: NA; j_gene: TRBJ1-5; abundance: NA; v_gene: TRBV24-1
CDR3nt: TGTGCCAGCTCTTTAGACAGACCTAACACTGAAGCTTTCTTT; CDR3aa: CASSLDRPNTEAFF; d_gene: NA; j_gene: TRBJ1-1; abundance: once; v_gene: TRBV18
CDR3nt: TGTGCCAGCAAAGGACCCCTGTCGAACACTGAAGCTTTCTTT; CDR3aa: CASKGPLSNTEAFF; d_gene: NA; j_gene: TRBJ1-1; abundance: NA; v_gene: TRBV2
CDR3nt: TGTGCCAGCAGTGAAGGGCGGGGGGGCCTCTCCGAGCAGTACTTC; CDR3aa: CASSEGRGGLSEQYF; d_gene: TRBD2; j_gene: TRBJ2-7; abundance: NA; v_gene: TRBV2
CDR3nt: TGTGCCAGCAGTTACCCGGAGGGACGGGGCGGAAACACCATATATTTT; CDR3aa: CASSYPEGRGGNTIYF; d_gene: NA; j_gene: TRBJ1-3; abundance: once; v_gene: TRBV6-6
CDR3nt: TGTGCCAGCAGTCACGAGGGGGGTTCGGGAACTGAAGCTTTCTTT; CDR3aa: CASSHEGGSGTEAFF; d_gene: NA; j_gene: TRBJ1-1; abundance: NA; v_gene: TRBV2
CDR3nt: TGCAGCGTAGGACTAGGGGGCGAGACCCAGTACTTC; CDR3aa: CSVGLGGETQYF; d_gene: NA; j_gene: TRBJ2-5; abundance: NA; v_gene: TRBV29-1
CDR3nt: TGTGCCAGCAGTCCGAGGAGGGCCGCTGAAAAACTGTTTTTT; CDR3aa: CASSPRRAAEKLFF; d_gene: NA; j_gene: TRBJ1-4; abundance: NA; v_gene: TRBV6-5
CDR3nt: TGTGCCAGCAGCTTGACAGACGAGCAGTACTTC; CDR3aa: CASSLTDEQYF; d_gene: NA; j_gene: TRBJ2-7; abundance: NA; v_gene: TRBV11-2
CDR3nt: TGCGCCAGCAGTGAGCGGACGTCCGATGAGGGCGAGCAGTACTTC; CDR3aa: CASSERTSDEGEQYF; d_gene: NA; j_gene: TRBJ2-7; abundance: once; v_gene: TRBV10-1
CDR3nt: TGTGCCAGCAGCTCAGGACTATTGAAGACCCAGTACTTC; CDR3aa: CASSSGLLKTQYF; d_gene: NA; j_gene: TRBJ2-5; abundance: NA; v_gene: TRBV7-2
CDR3nt: TGTGCCAGCGTCCTACAGGGATGGGGGACTGAAGCTTTCTTT; CDR3aa: CASVLQGWGTEAFF; d_gene: NA; j_gene: TRBJ1-1; abundance: NA; v_gene: TRBV11-2
CDR3nt: TGCGCCAGCAGCTTGTGGGCGCAGGCGAAAGAGACCCAGTACTTC; CDR3aa: CASSLWAQAKETQYF; d_gene: NA; j_gene: TRBJ2-5; abundance: NA; v_gene: TRBV5-1
CDR3nt: TGTGCCAGCGCGGAGAGGAACACCGGGGAGCTGTTTTTT; CDR3aa: CASAERNTGELFF; d_gene: NA; j_gene: TRBJ2-2; abundance: NA; v_gene: TRBV27
CDR3nt: TGTGCCAGCAGTCTAAGGGGGACAGGGAACGAGCAGTACTTC; CDR3aa: CASSLRGTGNEQYF; d_gene: TRBD1; j_gene: TRBJ2-7; abundance: NA; v_gene: TRBV28
CDR3nt: TGCGCCAGCAGTGAGTCGACGAGAAGCACAGATACGCAGTATTTT; CDR3aa: CASSESTRSTDTQYF; d_gene: NA; j_gene: TRBJ2-3; abundance: NA; v_gene: TRBV10-1
CDR3nt: TGTGCCAGCAGCGTTACGACAGGGAGGAACACCGGGGAGCTGTTTTTT; CDR3aa: CASSVTTGRNTGELFF; d_gene: TRBD1; j_gene: TRBJ2-2; abundance: NA; v_gene: TRBV7-9
CDR3nt: TGCGCCAGCAGCTTGGGTATTGGGGGAATATCGGGAAACACCATATATTTT; CDR3aa: CASSLGIGGISGNTIYF; d_gene: NA; j_gene: TRBJ1-3; abundance: NA; v_gene: TRBV5-1
CDR3nt: TGTGCCAGCAGCCAAGATGAAAGGACCCGGGGGGGTGAGCAGTTCTTC; CDR3aa: CASSQDERTRGGEQFF; d_gene: TRBD2; j_gene: TRBJ2-1; abundance: NA; v_gene: TRBV3-1/TRBV3-2
CDR3nt: TGTGCCGTCCAGCACTCTGGGGCCAACGTCCTGACTTTC; CDR3aa: CAVQHSGANVLTF; d_gene: NA; j_gene: TRBJ2-6; abundance: NA; v_gene: TRBV7-9
CDR3nt: TGTGCCTGGAGTGTTCAAACCCCGGGGGCTTTCTTT; CDR3aa: CAWSVQTPGAFF; d_gene: NA; j_gene: TRBJ1-1; abundance: NA; v_gene: TRBV30
CDR3nt: TGTGCCAGCATCAACCCCTTAGCCAAAAACATTCAGTACTTC; CDR3aa: CASINPLAKNIQYF; d_gene: NA; j_gene: TRBJ2-4; abundance: NA; v_gene: TRBV28
CDR3nt: TGTGCCAGCAGCGTAGCGACAGGAATTAATAATTCACCCCTCCACTTT; CDR3aa: CASSVATGINNSPLHF; d_gene: NA; j_gene: TRBJ1-6; abundance: NA; v_gene: TRBV9
CDR3nt: TGTGCCAGCAGTGAAGGAGGACAGGGCCGGTCACCCCTCCACTTT; CDR3aa: CASSEGGQGRSPLHF; d_gene: TRBD1; j_gene: TRBJ1-6; abundance: once; v_gene: TRBV2
CDR3nt: TGTGCCAGCAGCTTAGGGGGGACGGGGAACACTGAAGCTTTCTTT; CDR3aa: CASSLGGTGNTEAFF; d_gene: NA; j_gene: TRBJ1-1; abundance: NA; v_gene: TRBV7-6
CDR3nt: TGTGCCAGCAGCTTTGGACTAGCGGGGGTGGCAGAGACCCAGTACTTC; CDR3aa: CASSFGLAGVAETQYF; d_gene: TRBD2; j_gene: TRBJ2-5; abundance: once; v_gene: TRBV7-9
CDR3nt: TGTGCCAGCAGCCGGGACAGCTATAGCAATCAGCCCCAGCATTTT; CDR3aa: CASSRDSYSNQPQHF; d_gene: TRBD1; j_gene: TRBJ1-5; abundance: NA; v_gene: TRBV5-8
CDR3nt: TGTGCCAGCACCCCAGCCTACTATGGCTACACCTTC; CDR3aa: CASTPAYYGYTF; d_gene: NA; j_gene: TRBJ1-2; abundance: NA; v_gene: TRBV28
CDR3nt: TGCGCCAGCAGCTTGGGGCCAGAGACCGGGGAGCTGTTTTTT; CDR3aa: CASSLGPETGELFF; d_gene: NA; j_gene: TRBJ2-2; abundance: NA; v_gene: TRBV5-1
CDR3nt: TGTGCCAGCAGTTACGGGGGGGCTTCTCGAAATGAGCAGTTCTTC; CDR3aa: CASSYGGASRNEQFF; d_gene: NA; j_gene: TRBJ2-1; abundance: NA; v_gene: TRBV6-5
CDR3nt: TGCGCCAGCAGCCAAGGGGACAGGGACAATCAGCCCCAGCATTTT; CDR3aa: CASSQGDRDNQPQHF; d_gene: TRBD1; j_gene: TRBJ1-5; abundance: NA; v_gene: TRBV4-1
CDR3nt: TGTGCCAGCAGCCCAGGGGGGACAAGGGCTTACTATGGCTACACCTTC; CDR3aa: CASSPGGTRAYYGYTF; d_gene: TRBD1; j_gene: TRBJ1-2; abundance: NA; v_gene: TRBV7-2
CDR3nt: TGCGCCAGCAGCTTACAGCGGGGGGGCCCACCGCAGTATTTT; CDR3aa: CASSLQRGGPPQYF; d_gene: TRBD2; j_gene: TRBJ2-3; abundance: NA; v_gene: TRBV5-1
CDR3nt: TGTGCCAGCAGCCCCCCCCGGGACAGGGGCCCTTCGGGGGGCTACACCTTC; CDR3aa: CASSPPRDRGPSGGYTF; d_gene: TRBD1; j_gene: TRBJ1-2; abundance: NA; v_gene: TRBV7-9